This T cell receptor (beta chain) was profiled in a study of cytomegalovirus exposure and HLA in healthy donors. Study-level background: In a previous analysis, approximately 110 million unique TCR beta sequences were found from about 190 million T cells. General observations from the study: A later examination showed that TCR association rates differed by HLA locus, with DRB1 most and HLA-C fewest. Indistinguishability led to the exclusion of some V segments, TRBV6-2 and TRBV6-3 included.

PCR employed 60 Vbeta and 13 Jbeta primers. Assay: immunoSEQ multiplex PCR; the TCRdb copy retains only in-frame clones and omits some. The data contain under 150,000 clones, 60% to 80% of them singletons. This clone came up a few times. Its target is unknown. Other DNA variants within this sample encode the same CDR3. There are 14 residues in the CDR3. J gave up 3 bases and V 4 bases, and 6 bases lay outside the gene matches. The germline V gene has CDR1 PRHDT and CDR2 FYEKMQ (reference sequence). The V and J genes are TRBV13 and TRBJ2-7, with 7 bases aligning to TRBD1. Input material: PBMCs. This clonotype was obtained from a woman aged 40-49 years in good health and CMV-seropositive. The CDR3 is CASSSTRDSYEQYF. The CDR3 DNA is TGTGCCAGCAGCTCTACCCGGGACAGCTACGAGCAGTACTTC.